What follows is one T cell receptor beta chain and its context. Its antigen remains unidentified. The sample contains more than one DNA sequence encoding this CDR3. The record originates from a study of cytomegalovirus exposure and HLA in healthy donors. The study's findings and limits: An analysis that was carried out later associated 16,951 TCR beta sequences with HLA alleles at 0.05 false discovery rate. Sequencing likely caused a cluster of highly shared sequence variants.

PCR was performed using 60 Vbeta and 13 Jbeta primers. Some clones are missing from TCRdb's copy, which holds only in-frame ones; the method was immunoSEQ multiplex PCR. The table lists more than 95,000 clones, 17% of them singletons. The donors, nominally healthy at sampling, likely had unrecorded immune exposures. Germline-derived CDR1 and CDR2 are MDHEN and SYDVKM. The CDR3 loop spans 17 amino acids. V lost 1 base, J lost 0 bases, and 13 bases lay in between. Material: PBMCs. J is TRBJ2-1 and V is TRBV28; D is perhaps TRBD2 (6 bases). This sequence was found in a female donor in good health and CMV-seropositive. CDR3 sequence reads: CASSLLGGESSYNEQFF. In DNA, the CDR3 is TGTGCCAGCAGTTTATTAGGCGGGGAGAGCTCCTACAATGAGCAGTTCTTC.